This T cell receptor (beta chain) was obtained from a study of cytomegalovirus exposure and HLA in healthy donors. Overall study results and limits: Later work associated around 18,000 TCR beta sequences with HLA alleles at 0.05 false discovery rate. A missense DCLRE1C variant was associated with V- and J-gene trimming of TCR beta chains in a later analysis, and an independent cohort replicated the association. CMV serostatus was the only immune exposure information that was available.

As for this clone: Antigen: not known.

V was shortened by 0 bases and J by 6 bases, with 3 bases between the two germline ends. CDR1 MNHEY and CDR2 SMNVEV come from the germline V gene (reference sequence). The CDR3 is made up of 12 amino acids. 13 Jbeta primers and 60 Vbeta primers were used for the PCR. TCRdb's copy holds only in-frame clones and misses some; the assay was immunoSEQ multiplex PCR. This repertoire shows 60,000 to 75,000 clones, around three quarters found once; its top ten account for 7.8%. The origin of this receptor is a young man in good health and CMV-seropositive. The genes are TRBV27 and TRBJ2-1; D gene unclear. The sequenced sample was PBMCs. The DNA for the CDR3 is TGTGCCAGCAGTTTATCGAGCAATGAGCAGTTCTTC. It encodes CASSLSSNEQFF.